This T cell receptor beta chain originates from a study of early T cells in non-severe SARS-CoV-2 infection. Study-wide results and caveats: Lookups in VDJdb leaned toward anti-spike CD8 responses and missed private and CD4 specificities.

The CDR3 sequence is 18 residues long. Germline trimming cut 6 bases from V and 7 bases from J; bases unmatched to any gene: 19. There are a few counts of this clonotype. Its antigen is currently unknown. The library protocol tagged individual cDNA molecules with unique molecular identifiers. TCRdb re-called the 5' RACE reads with MiXCR, one entry per CDR3 protein. Among some 81,000 distinct CDR3 sequences listed, over 9% were seen once. This receptor was obtained from an adult who was a healthcare worker with PCR-confirmed SARS-CoV-2 infection or an uninfected control (not recorded which). This chain connects TRBV12-3 or TRBV12-4 to TRBJ2-1; 9 bases are shared with TRBD2. The sequencing sample was made of whole blood. The CDR3 here is CASRLIGASGAPRNEQFF. CDR3 in DNA: TGTGCCAGCAGACTGATCGGTGCTAGCGGGGCCCCGAGGAATGAGCAGTTCTTC.